The source of this T cell receptor beta chain is a study of CD8 T cells in ankylosing spondylitis. In this sample, this clonotype turned up a few times. Its matching antigen is unknown. TCRdb ran MiXCR on the 5' RACE reads and lists one entry per CDR3 protein. Found here are under 450,000 distinct CDR3 sequences, under 20% of them singletons; the top ten hold just over 1%. V was trimmed by 3 bases and J by 6 bases, leaving 17 bases between them. The CDR3 length is 15 residues. From germline, CDR1 is MGHDK and CDR2 SYGVNS. Study-wide findings and caveats: Apparently characteristic of ankylosing spondylitis blood was a TCR beta motif (about eight highly homologous variants).

Sequenced input: blood, either unsorted or a sorted T cell fraction (not recorded which). This chain connects TRBV25-1 to TRBJ1-2; weak D call: TRBD1 (6 bases). The source is a male donor with ankylosing spondylitis. The CDR3 sequence is CASSDPRQDLNGYTF. DNA of the CDR3: TGTGCCAGCAGTGACCCCCGACAGGACCTAAATGGCTACACCTTC.